The rows below give T cell receptor beta chains drawn from one sample of a study of blood T cells in healthy people across ages. TCRdb re-analysed the 5' RACE reads in MiXCR, keeping a single row per CDR3 protein. The sample holds 650,000 to 800,000 distinct CDR3 sequences, around 45% seen once. The sequencing sample was made of blood. The receptors shown here come from a man in his sixties in good health. The CDR3 runs from the conserved cysteine through the conserved F or W. D genes are given only for firm matches. Size is stated for part of the rows, as once, few or many counts, or as a class when the clone is expanded.

v_gene	len	j_gene	abundance	d_gene	CDR3nt	CDR3aa
TRBV6-2/TRBV6-3	14	TRBJ1-1	few	NA	TGTGCCAGCAGTGGGAGGGGTACGAACACTGAAGCTTTCTTT	CASSGRGTNTEAFF
TRBV7-9	15	TRBJ2-1	NA	TRBD1	TGTGCCAGCAGCGGCAGAGAGGGGGCAGACGATGAGCAGTTCTTC	CASSGREGADDEQFF
TRBV20-1	10	TRBJ2-3	NA	NA	TGCAGTGCCATACTAGTAGTGCAGTATTTT	CSAILVVQYF
TRBV11-2	16	TRBJ2-1	few	NA	TGTGCCAGCAGCTTGGACGGAGGCCTATCCTACAATGAGCAGTTCTTC	CASSLDGGLSYNEQFF
TRBV28	12	TRBJ1-2	NA	NA	TGTGCCAGCAGCCCCCGGGCGTATGGCTACACCTTC	CASSPRAYGYTF
TRBV20-1	15	TRBJ1-4	NA	NA	TGCAGTGCTAGAGCCCCCGGACAGCTAAATGAAAAACTGTTTTTT	CSARAPGQLNEKLFF
TRBV5-6	18	TRBJ2-1	few	TRBD2	TGTGCCAGCAGCTCCGGGACTAGATTTTCGTCCTCCTACAATGAGCAGTTCTTC	CASSSGTRFSSSYNEQFF
TRBV5-1	14	TRBJ2-5	NA	NA	TGCGCCAGCAGCTTGCACTTGGGGCGGGAGACCCAGTACTTC	CASSLHLGRETQYF
TRBV20-1	15	TRBJ2-3	NA	TRBD2	TGCAGTGCTAGAGCGGCTAGCGGAGGAACAGATACGCAGTATTTT	CSARAASGGTDTQYF
TRBV20-1	16	TRBJ1-6	NA	TRBD1	TGCAGTGCTAGAGATCATGGACAGGGGATGAGTTCACCCCTCCACTTT	CSARDHGQGMSSPLHF
TRBV4-1	19	TRBJ2-5	many	TRBD2	TGCGCCAGCAGCACCCACCGGACTAGCGGGGGGATGGCACAAGAGACCCAGTACTTC	CASSTHRTSGGMAQETQYF
TRBV20-1	16	TRBJ2-1	few	TRBD1	TGCAGTGCTAGAGATACCACAGGGGGATCCTACAATGAGCAGTTCTTC	CSARDTTGGSYNEQFF
TRBV7-9	14	TRBJ2-7	many	NA	TGTGCCAGCAGCAGGGGTATTACCTCCTACGAGCAGTACTTC	CASSRGITSYEQYF
TRBV14	14	TRBJ2-3	NA	TRBD1	TGTGCCAGCAGCCAAGGTGGGGACAGGCGCTCGCAGTATTTT	CASSQGGDRRSQYF
TRBV2	12	TRBJ2-3	once	NA	TGTGCCAGCAGTGGCACAGGAGATACGCAGTATTTT	CASSGTGDTQYF
TRBV9	14	TRBJ2-7	many	NA	TGTGCCAGCAGCGTGGGGGACTCCTCCTACGAGCAGTACTTC	CASSVGDSSYEQYF
TRBV28	15	TRBJ1-6	NA	NA	TGTGCCAGCAGCCTAAATACAGGGTCAAGTTCACCCCTCCACTTT	CASSLNTGSSSPLHF
TRBV2	15	TRBJ2-1	NA	TRBD2	TGTGCCAGCAGTGAATCGGGACTAGCGGACAATGAGCAGTTCTTC	CASSESGLADNEQFF